This TCR beta chain was sequenced for a study of T cell changes during pregnancy in multiple sclerosis. Produced via immunoSEQ multiplex PCR; TCRdb's table is partial and in-frame only. This sample has roughly 42,000 clones, with approximately 94% found just once. This CDR3 is 12 amino acids long. Germline lookup yields CDR1 MNHEY and CDR2 SVGAGI. Trimming cost V 3 bases and J 4 bases, with 6 bases left between them. This receptor was obtained from a female donor with multiple sclerosis, enrolled in a pregnancy study. The chain joins TRBV6-5 to TRBJ2-5, with unresolved D. The sample in question was CD4+ T cells from peripheral blood mononuclear cells, obtained after pregnancy. DNA of the CDR3: TGTGCCAGCAGTTATACTCGAGAGACCCAGTACTTC. It yields the protein CASSYTRETQYF.